A selection of T cell receptor beta chains follows, all from one sample in a study of T cell responses to AZD1222 COVID-19 vaccine. Some clones are missing from TCRdb's copy, which holds only in-frame ones; the method was immunoSEQ multiplex PCR. The repertoire holds some 100,000 clones, 92% seen once, with 3.1% in the top ten. This material consisted of peripheral blood, taken 28 days after the second AZD1222 dose. The receptors derive from an adult who received the AZD1222 COVID-19 vaccine. Each CDR3 is given with its conserved first and last residue. A D gene is named only where the DNA matches it firmly. The listing skips clone size in some rows; elsewhere it reads once, few, many or a size class.

CDR3 length: 13
D gene: -
J gene: TRBJ1-2
clone size: -
V gene: TRBV10-1
CDR3 DNA: TGCGCCAGCAGTGAGAACAGAAACTATGGCTACACCTTC
CDR3 protein: CASSENRNYGYTF

CDR3 length: 14
D gene: TRBD1
J gene: TRBJ2-7
clone size: -
V gene: TRBV5-6
CDR3 DNA: TGTGCCAGCAGCTCCGGGACAGGCTCCTACGAGCAGTACTTC
CDR3 protein: CASSSGTGSYEQYF

CDR3 length: 12
D gene: -
J gene: TRBJ2-7
clone size: -
V gene: TRBV10-3
CDR3 DNA: TGTGCCATCAGTTCACGGGGGTCCGAGCAGTACTTC
CDR3 protein: CAISSRGSEQYF

CDR3 length: 14
D gene: -
J gene: TRBJ1-4
clone size: -
V gene: TRBV20-1
CDR3 DNA: TGCAGTGCAAGTCAAGGAGCGAATAATGAAAAACTGTTTTTT
CDR3 protein: CSASQGANNEKLFF

CDR3 length: 15
D gene: -
J gene: TRBJ2-7
clone size: few
V gene: TRBV19
CDR3 DNA: TGTGCCAGTAGGTTATCCGCACTTAACTCCTACGAGCAGTACTTC
CDR3 protein: CASRLSALNSYEQYF

CDR3 length: 16
D gene: TRBD2
J gene: TRBJ2-3
clone size: once
V gene: TRBV5-8
CDR3 DNA: TGTGCCAGCAGCCTCAGACTAGCGGGCCACACAGATACGCAGTATTTT
CDR3 protein: CASSLRLAGHTDTQYF

CDR3 length: 13
D gene: -
J gene: TRBJ2-7
clone size: few
V gene: TRBV9
CDR3 DNA: TGTGCCAGCAGCGTAGGGGACACCTACGAGCAGTACTTC
CDR3 protein: CASSVGDTYEQYF

CDR3 length: 14
D gene: TRBD1
J gene: TRBJ1-2
clone size: -
V gene: TRBV19
CDR3 DNA: TGTGCCAGTAAGAAAGGGACAGGGAACTATGGCTACACCTTC
CDR3 protein: CASKKGTGNYGYTF

CDR3 length: 15
D gene: TRBD1
J gene: TRBJ1-2
clone size: -
V gene: TRBV6-5
CDR3 DNA: TGTGCCAGCAGAAGACAGGGAAAGGGAGGGGGTGGCTACACCTTC
CDR3 protein: CASRRQGKGGGGYTF

CDR3 length: 15
D gene: -
J gene: TRBJ2-7
clone size: -
V gene: TRBV19
CDR3 DNA: TGTGCCAGTAGTACCACGGGTGGGGGCGCCTACGAGCAGTACTTC
CDR3 protein: CASSTTGGGAYEQYF

CDR3 length: 15
D gene: -
J gene: TRBJ1-3
clone size: -
V gene: TRBV4-1
CDR3 DNA: TGCGCCAGCAGCAAATCTGGATCCTCTGGAAACACCATATATTTT
CDR3 protein: CASSKSGSSGNTIYF

CDR3 length: 15
D gene: TRBD1
J gene: TRBJ1-2
clone size: -
V gene: TRBV6-1
CDR3 DNA: TGTGCCAGCAGTGAACAGGGGGCAGTCCCCTATGGCTACACCTTC
CDR3 protein: CASSEQGAVPYGYTF

CDR3 length: 16
D gene: -
J gene: TRBJ1-1
clone size: -
V gene: TRBV7-8
CDR3 DNA: TGTGCCAGCAGCTTATATCGTCAGACGGTGAACACTGAAGCTTTCTTT
CDR3 protein: CASSLYRQTVNTEAFF

CDR3 length: 13
D gene: -
J gene: TRBJ2-3
clone size: -
V gene: TRBV3-1/TRBV3-2
CDR3 DNA: TGTGCCAGCAGCTCCCTTAGGTCAGATACGCAGTATTTT
CDR3 protein: CASSSLRSDTQYF

CDR3 length: 14
D gene: -
J gene: TRBJ1-5
clone size: -
V gene: TRBV19
CDR3 DNA: TGTGCCAGTAGTATTGGCGGACAATCACAGCCCCAGCATTTT
CDR3 protein: CASSIGGQSQPQHF

CDR3 length: 15
D gene: TRBD2
J gene: TRBJ2-7
clone size: -
V gene: TRBV3-1/TRBV3-2
CDR3 DNA: TGTGCCAGCAGCCAAGACCTAGCGGGGGGGCGGGAGCAGTACTTC
CDR3 protein: CASSQDLAGGREQYF

CDR3 length: 14
D gene: -
J gene: TRBJ1-1
clone size: -
V gene: TRBV19
CDR3 DNA: TGTGCCAGTCTCCAAGGGGCGGCGAACACTGAAGCTTTCTTT
CDR3 protein: CASLQGAANTEAFF